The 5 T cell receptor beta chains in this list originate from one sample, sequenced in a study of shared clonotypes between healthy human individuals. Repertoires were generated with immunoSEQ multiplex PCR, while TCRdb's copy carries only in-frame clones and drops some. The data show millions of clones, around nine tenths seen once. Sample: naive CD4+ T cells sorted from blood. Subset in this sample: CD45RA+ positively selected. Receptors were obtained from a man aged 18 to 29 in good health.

In nucleotides, the CDR3 is TGCGCCAGCAGCTTGGACCAGGGGCCCGTACGTGGCTACACCTTC. Translating it yields CASSLDQGPVRGYTF. The chain recombines TRBV5-1 with TRBJ1-2; tentative D call: TRBD1 (6 bases). V was trimmed by 0 bases and J by 7 bases, leaving 16 bases between them. CDR3 size: 15 residues. The V gene's germline CDR1 is SGHRS and CDR2 YFSETQ.

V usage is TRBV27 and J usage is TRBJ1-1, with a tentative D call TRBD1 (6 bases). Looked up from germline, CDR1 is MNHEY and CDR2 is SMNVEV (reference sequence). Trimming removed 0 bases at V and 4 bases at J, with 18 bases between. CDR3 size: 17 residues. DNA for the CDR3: TGTGCCAGCAGTTTATCCTCTCTCCTTTTAGGGGGCACTGAAGCTTTCTTT. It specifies CASSLSSLLLGGTEAFF.

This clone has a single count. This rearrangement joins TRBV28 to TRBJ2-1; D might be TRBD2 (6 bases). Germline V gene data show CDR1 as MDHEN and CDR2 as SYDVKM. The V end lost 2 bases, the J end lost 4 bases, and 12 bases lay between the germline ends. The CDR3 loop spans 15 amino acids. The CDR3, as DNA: TGTGCCAGCAGTTTAGGAACGCGGGGTTACAATGAGCAGTTCTTC. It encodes CASSLGTRGYNEQFF.

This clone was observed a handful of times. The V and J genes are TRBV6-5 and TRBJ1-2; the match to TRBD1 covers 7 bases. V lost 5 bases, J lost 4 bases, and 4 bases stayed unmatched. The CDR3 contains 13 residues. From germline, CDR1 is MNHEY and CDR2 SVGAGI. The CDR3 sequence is CASSRRQGYGYTF. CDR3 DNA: TGTGCCAGCAGTCGCAGACAGGGCTATGGCTACACCTTC.

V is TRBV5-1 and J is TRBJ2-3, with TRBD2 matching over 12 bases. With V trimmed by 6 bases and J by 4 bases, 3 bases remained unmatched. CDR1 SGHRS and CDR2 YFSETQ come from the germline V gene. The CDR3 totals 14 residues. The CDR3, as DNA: TGCGCCAGCACTAGCGGGGGGGCCTCAGATACGCAGTATTTT. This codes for CASTSGGASDTQYF.